The rows below give T cell receptor beta chains drawn from one sample of a study of T cells in Graves' hyperthyroidism and ophthalmopathy. MiXCR was run by TCRdb on the multiplex PCR reads, yielding one entry per CDR3 protein. The sample comprises about 600,000 distinct CDR3 sequences, more than 15% of which are singletons, and 3% to 4% rests with the top ten. The material sequenced was blood. The receptors were gathered from a woman aged 40-49 years with Graves' ophthalmopathy. Each CDR3 is given with its conserved first and last residue. The D gene is left open where the match is weak. Clone size is given for some rows only: seen once, a few or many times, or a class if the clone is expanded.

d_gene	j_gene	v_gene	abundance	CDR3aa	CDR3nt
TRBD2	TRBJ2-1	TRBV28	many	CASSSSGRALEQFF	TGTGCCAGCAGTTCTAGCGGGAGGGCCCTTGAGCAGTTCTTC
TRBD1	TRBJ2-7	TRBV9	few	CASSRTGSPGIYEQYF	TGTGCCAGCAGCCGGACAGGGAGCCCCGGCATCTACGAGCAGTACTTC
.	TRBJ1-6	TRBV6-2/TRBV6-3	.	CASSEISPLHF	TGTGCCAGCAGCGAGATTTCACCCCTCCACTTT
.	TRBJ2-2	TRBV19	few	CASILTPTNTGELFF	TGTGCCAGTATCTTGACTCCCACTAACACCGGGGAGCTGTTTTTT
TRBD1	TRBJ1-4	TRBV12-3/TRBV12-4	.	CASSTTGEATNEKLFF	TGTGCCAGCAGTACCACAGGGGAAGCAACTAATGAAAAACTGTTTTTT
.	TRBJ2-7	TRBV14	.	CASSYDRYREQYF	TGTGCCAGCAGCTATGACAGGTATCGCGAGCAGTACTTC
.	TRBJ1-1	TRBV12-3/TRBV12-4	many	CASSFGVVNTEAFF	TGTGCCAGCAGTTTTGGGGTGGTAAACACTGAAGCTTTCTTT
TRBD1	TRBJ2-3	TRBV19	.	CASTDRGQIDTQYF	TGTGCCAGTACGGACAGGGGGCAAATAGATACGCAGTATTTT
.	TRBJ2-3	TRBV7-2	.	CASSLAGTVGTDTQYF	TGTGCCAGCAGCTTAGCAGGAACCGTTGGCACAGATACGCAGTATTTT
TRBD2	TRBJ2-3	TRBV11-2	.	CASSLRLAGGEADTQYF	TGTGCCAGCAGCCTAAGACTAGCGGGAGGGGAAGCAGATACGCAGTATTTT
TRBD2	TRBJ2-1	TRBV7-3	many	CASSSRTSGNNEQFF	TGTGCCAGCAGCTCCCGGACTAGCGGCAACAATGAGCAGTTCTTC
.	TRBJ2-5	TRBV20-1	many	CSARDRSGSQETQYF	TGCAGTGCTAGAGATAGGTCGGGTAGTCAAGAGACCCAGTACTTC
TRBD1	TRBJ1-2	TRBV25-1	few	CASSESDRGSGYTF	TGTGCCAGCAGTGAATCTGACAGGGGATCTGGCTACACCTTC
.	TRBJ2-1	TRBV20-1	many	CSAAPAGTYNEQFF	TGCAGTGCTGCGCCAGCGGGCACCTACAATGAGCAGTTCTTC
TRBD1	TRBJ1-4	TRBV18	many	CASSPTGNNEKLFF	TGTGCCAGCTCACCGACAGGGAATAATGAAAAACTGTTTTTT
.	TRBJ2-2	TRBV12-3/TRBV12-4	.	CASSLQAGAGELFF	TGTGCCAGCAGTCTACAGGCAGGGGCCGGGGAGCTGTTTTTT
.	TRBJ1-1	TRBV6-1	many	CASRTGQVYTEAFF	TGTGCCAGCAGAACAGGGCAGGTGTACACTGAAGCTTTCTTT
TRBD2	TRBJ2-2	TRBV20-1	.	CSARAAGAARAGELFF	TGCAGTGCTAGAGCGGCGGGAGCGGCCAGGGCCGGGGAGCTGTTTTTT
.	TRBJ1-4	TRBV7-6	.	CASSQGLPGEKLFF	TGTGCCAGCAGCCAGGGACTCCCAGGGGAAAAACTGTTTTTT
TRBD1	TRBJ1-5	TRBV20-1	many	CSASSGGDQPQHF	TGCAGTGCTAGCTCAGGGGGCGATCAGCCCCAGCATTTT
TRBD1	TRBJ2-5	TRBV5-8	few	CASSFTGGDETQYF	TGTGCCAGCAGCTTCACAGGGGGCGATGAGACCCAGTACTTC
.	TRBJ1-3	TRBV4-1	.	CASSLGPTISGNTIYF	TGCGCCAGCAGCTTAGGTCCAACTATCTCTGGAAACACCATATATTTT
.	TRBJ2-1	TRBV24-1	many	CATSDQPGLLYNEQFF	TGTGCCACCAGTGATCAGCCGGGACTTCTATACAATGAGCAGTTCTTC
.	TRBJ1-1	TRBV29-1	many	CSVVIGSGLNTEAFF	TGCAGCGTTGTGATAGGATCAGGATTGAACACTGAAGCTTTCTTT
TRBD1	TRBJ2-1	TRBV7-3	many	CASSLTGGADEQFF	TGTGCCAGCAGCTTAACAGGGGGCGCGGATGAGCAGTTCTTC
.	TRBJ2-5	TRBV3-1	many	CASSESRREETQYF	TGTGCCAGCAGCGAAAGCAGAAGGGAAGAGACCCAGTACTTC
TRBD2	TRBJ2-3	TRBV4-2	.	CASSQAVAGPSGSSTDTQYF	TGTGCCAGCAGCCAAGCTGTAGCCGGACCTAGCGGGAGTTCCACAGATACGCAGTATTTT
TRBD2	TRBJ2-7	TRBV7-2	few	CASRSRASGSNEQYF	TGTGCCAGCCGCTCTCGTGCTAGCGGGAGTAACGAGCAGTACTTC
.	TRBJ2-6	TRBV3-1	.	CASSPRGDSGANVLTF	TGTGCCAGCAGTCCAAGGGGCGACTCTGGGGCCAACGTCCTGACTTTC
TRBD1	TRBJ1-1	TRBV28	many	CASSSGQGNTEAFF	TGTGCCAGCAGTTCGGGACAGGGTAACACTGAAGCTTTCTTT
.	TRBJ1-4	TRBV6-1	few	CASSAYRDLSATNEKLFF	TGTGCCAGCAGTGCCTACCGGGACCTAAGTGCAACTAATGAAAAACTGTTTTTT
TRBD1	TRBJ2-1	TRBV27	few	CASSLRIGTGNEQFF	TGTGCCAGCAGTTTACGGATCGGGACAGGGAATGAGCAGTTCTTC
.	TRBJ2-3	TRBV7-2	many	CASTSYRRTDTQYF	TGTGCCAGCACCAGTTACAGGCGCACAGATACGCAGTATTTT
.	TRBJ2-7	TRBV9	.	CASSVEGISYEQYF	TGTGCCAGCAGCGTAGAGGGGATATCCTACGAGCAGTACTTC
.	TRBJ2-1	TRBV15	many	CATSRDRPEQFF	TGTGCCACCAGCAGAGACCGCCCAGAGCAGTTCTTC
.	TRBJ1-2	TRBV6-1	few	CASCPGGDLYGYTF	TGTGCCAGCTGCCCGGGAGGGGATCTCTATGGCTACACCTTC
TRBD1	TRBJ2-1	TRBV2	.	CASRETGGSYNEQFF	TGTGCCAGCAGGGAGACAGGGGGCAGCTACAATGAGCAGTTCTTC
.	TRBJ2-1	TRBV7-9	many	CASSFSQGGSEQFF	TGTGCCAGCAGCTTCAGTCAGGGGGGCAGCGAGCAGTTCTTC
TRBD1	TRBJ1-1	TRBV7-9	many	CASSFRQGGTEAFF	TGTGCCAGCAGCTTTAGACAGGGTGGTACTGAAGCTTTCTTT
.	TRBJ2-2	TRBV28	.	CASSSPGQVGELFF	TGTGCCAGCAGTTCACCCGGGCAGGTCGGGGAGCTGTTTTTT
.	TRBJ2-3	TRBV18	many	CASSSRTTDTQYF	TGTGCCAGCTCATCCCGGACCACAGATACGCAGTATTTT
.	TRBJ2-5	TRBV5-4	.	CASSLAAGSGETQYF	TGTGCCAGCAGCTTGGCCGCCGGGAGTGGAGAGACCCAGTACTTC
TRBD2	TRBJ2-1	TRBV5-1	many	CASSLSGSGYNEQFF	TGCGCCAGCAGCCTTAGCGGGAGTGGATACAATGAGCAGTTCTTC
.	TRBJ1-6	TRBV3-1	.	CASSQGVPGESSYNSPLHF	TGTGCCAGCAGCCAAGGAGTCCCAGGGGAGAGTTCCTATAATTCACCCCTCCACTTT